These 11 T cell receptor beta chains originate from one sample sequenced in a study of T cells in Graves' hyperthyroidism and ophthalmopathy. Amplified regions were TCR beta CDR3 sequences from RNA transcripts. The HTBI primer set served for first-round RT-PCR of the TCR CDR3. TCRdb called the multiplex PCR reads again in MiXCR, with one record for every CDR3 protein. The table has 500,000 or so distinct CDR3 sequences, 15% to 20% seen once. The sequenced material came from blood. The source is a woman younger than 35 with Graves' ophthalmopathy.

This clonotype has at least ten counts. The chain uses TRBV6-1 and TRBJ2-3, with 7 positions matching TRBD2. The CDR3 spans 16 residues. Germline trimming cut 7 bases from V and 0 bases from J; bases unmatched to any gene: 10. Germline CDR1 is MNHNS and CDR2 is SASEGT. CDR3 sequence reads: CASTPERDASTDTQYF. The CDR3 DNA reads TGTGCCAGCACTCCGGAGCGGGACGCTAGCACAGATACGCAGTATTTT.

At least ten counts were recorded for this clonotype. The chain recombines TRBV30 with TRBJ2-7; the D is unclear. With 0 bases removed from V and 4 bases from J, the gap between germline ends came to 16 bases. CDR1 is GTSNPN and CDR2 is SVGIG in the germline V gene (reference sequence). This CDR3 region has 15 residues. DNA for the CDR3: TGTGCCTGGAGTGTACATCTGGACCGAGCTTACGAGCAGTACTTC. Protein product: CAWSVHLDRAYEQYF.

Of note for this clonotype: Possible read error: a much larger clone is one base away. DNA for the CDR3: TGTGCCAGCAGCTTAGGTGGGGGTTGGGGCTACACCTTC. It is translated as CASSLGGGWGYTF. V and J are TRBV7-2 and TRBJ1-2; D possibly corresponds to TRBD1 (5 bases). Per germline, CDR1 SGHTA and CDR2 FQGNSA. The CDR3 length is 13 residues. Trimming stripped 1 base from V and 8 bases from J, with 11 bases between.

This clonotype was seen repeatedly, ten times or more. The chain links TRBV3-1 to TRBJ1-1, with no clear D. The CDR3 runs 15 residues. Germline lookup yields CDR1 LGHDT and CDR2 YNNKEL (reference sequence). V was cut by 1 base and J by 0 bases, with 9 bases left in between. The CDR3 DNA reads TGTGCCAGCAGCCAAGGCACGGGTCTGAACACTGAAGCTTTCTTT. This translates into CASSQGTGLNTEAFF.

This clonotype was counted many times. V gene TRBV30 combines with J gene TRBJ2-2; a possible D gene is TRBD2 (5 bases). The CDR3 consists of 14 residues. With 4 bases removed from V and 1 base from J, the gap between germline ends came to 10 bases. The germline gives CDR1 GTSNPN, CDR2 SVGIG (reference sequence). The CDR3 spells CAWKRAGNTGELFF. In nucleotides, the CDR3 is TGTGCCTGGAAGAGGGCAGGGAACACCGGGGAGCTGTTTTTT.

This clonotype turned up a few times. J is TRBJ1-2 and V is TRBV28; maybe TRBD1 (6 bases). Germline V gene lookup returns CDR1 MDHEN and CDR2 SYDVKM. CDR3 size: 15 residues. V was pared by 6 bases and J by 4 bases, with 18 bases between. CDR3 protein: CASSPPEGQVYGYTF. CDR3 bases: TGTGCCAGCAGCCCCCCCGAGGGACAAGTCTATGGCTACACCTTC.

In this sample, this clonotype turned up many times. The junction shows a germline mismatch at one end, possibly a read error. The rearrangement uses TRBV5-1 and TRBJ2-1, with 11 positions matching TRBD2. CDR3 length equals 14 residues. CDR1 and CDR2 (germline): SGHRS, YFSETQ. This chain's CDR3 is CASSLAGGANEQFF. Written as DNA, the CDR3 is TGTGCCAGCAGTTTAGCGGGAGGGGCCAATGAGCAGTTCTTC. Full variable domain (rest looked up from reference TRBV5-1 and TRBJ2-1): KAGVTQTPRYLIKTRGQQVTLSCSPISGHRSVSWYQQTPGQGLQFLFEYFSETQRNKGNFPGRFSGRQFSNSRSEMNVSTLELGDSALYLCASSLAGGANEQFFGPGTRLTVL.

The sample holds many counts of this clonotype. This chain joins TRBV7-8 and TRBJ1-2, with TRBD1 as a possible D gene (5 bases). CDR1 and CDR2 (germline): SGHVS, FQNEAQ. CDR3 length equals 16 residues. The V gene lost 1 base and the J gene lost 6 bases, with 18 bases spanning the gap. The CDR3 is CASSLEDDSVTDGYTF. The CDR3 DNA follows: TGTGCCAGCAGCTTAGAGGACGACAGTGTGACAGATGGCTACACCTTC.

There are many counts of this clonotype. The V gene is TRBV20-1, the J gene TRBJ1-2, with D perhaps TRBD1 (6 bases). The germline V gene encodes CDR1 DFQATT and CDR2 SNEGSKA (reference sequence). V lost 0 bases to trimming and J lost 6 bases, with 14 bases between them. The length of the CDR3 is 14 residues. In nucleotides, the CDR3 is TGCAGTGCTAGAGATGCTCAGGGGAAGCATGGCTACACCTTC. It specifies CSARDAQGKHGYTF.

Turning to this clonotype: A much larger clone differs from this one at a single base, so this may be a read error. This rearrangement joins TRBV10-1 to TRBJ2-2; a possible D gene is TRBD2 (5 bases). Germline V gene sequence: CDR1 WNHNN, CDR2 SYGVQD (reference sequence). This CDR3 comprises 12 residues. CDR3 DNA: TGCTCCAGCAGTGAGGGTCCCGGGGAGCTGTTTTTT. It translates to CSSSEGPGELFF.

The CDR3 DNA follows: TGCGCCAGCAGCACTAGGACTAGCGGGATCACAGATACGCAGTATTTT. This codes for CASSTRTSGITDTQYF. The chain uses TRBV5-1 and TRBJ2-3; 12 bases map to TRBD2. CDR3 length: 16 amino acids. CDR1 SGHRS and CDR2 YFSETQ come from the germline V gene. V lost 4 bases to trimming and J lost 2 bases; unmatched junction nucleotides: 5.